This entry lists 18 T cell receptor beta chains sequenced from one sample in a study of blood T cell repertoires in COVID-19. The table came from immunoSEQ multiplex PCR; TCRdb's copy has only in-frame clones and leaves some out. The sample consists of about 220,000 clones, 75% to 85% of them appearing once. The specimen was peripheral blood. These receptor sequences come from a middle-aged man with active or convalescent COVID-19.

This clone was seen a single time. The chain recombines TRBV7-2 with TRBJ1-6; unclear D gene. This CDR3 region has 15 residues. Between the trimmed V and J ends, which lost 3 bases and 10 bases, there was a span of 16 bases. Germline V gives CDR1 SGHTA, CDR2 FQGNSA. CDR3 sequence: CASSLAGLSHSPLHF. CDR3 nucleotides: TGTGCCAGCAGCTTGGCAGGTTTATCACACTCACCCCTCCACTTT.

The rearrangement uses TRBV4-1 and TRBJ2-1; TRBD1 might be the D (6 bases). Germline V lookup: CDR1 MGHRA, CDR2 YSYEKL. The V and J ends lost 5 bases and 0 bases respectively, with 17 bases between them. This CDR3 contains 17 residues. Written as DNA, the CDR3 is TGCGCCAGCAGCTGGGGGCGGGCGCGGAGCTCCTACAATGAGCAGTTCTTC. This gives the protein CASSWGRARSSYNEQFF.

The V call is TRBV5-1, the J call TRBJ2-7; 12 bases are shared with TRBD2. V was clipped by 4 bases and J by 6 bases; unmatched bases: 8. The CDR3 spans 15 residues. Germline values: CDR1 SGHRS, CDR2 YFSETQ. CDR3 nucleotide sequence: TGCGCCAGCAGCACCCGACTAGCGGGAGAAGGCGAGCAGTACTTC. Its translation is CASSTRLAGEGEQYF.

The V and J genes are TRBV13 and TRBJ2-1; tentatively, D is TRBD2 (6 bases). Germline values: CDR1 PRHDT, CDR2 FYEKMQ (reference sequence). V was pared by 5 bases and J by 5 bases, with 16 bases between. This CDR3 spans 15 amino acids. The CDR3 loop reads CASSHRDSAHNEQFF. CDR3 in DNA: TGTGCCAGCAGCCACCGGGACTCCGCACACAATGAGCAGTTCTTC.

The V call is TRBV18, the J call TRBJ1-2, with 9 bases that match TRBD1. Germline loops: CDR1 KGHSH, CDR2 LQKENI. The CDR3 loop spans 14 amino acids. V trimming: 3 bases; J trimming: 8 bases; junction bases outside the gene matches: 7. Here the CDR3 DNA reads TGTGCCAGCTCACCGTCGGACAGGGGAATCGGCTACACCTTC. Protein sequence: CASSPSDRGIGYTF.

The chain links TRBV4-1 to TRBJ1-1; unclear D gene. V was clipped by 4 bases and J by 5 bases, with 17 bases between them. CDR1 MGHRA and CDR2 YSYEKL come from the germline V gene. This CDR3 spans 15 amino acids. CDR3 sequence: CASSPLESRRTEAFF. Here the CDR3 DNA reads TGCGCCAGCAGCCCTTTAGAGAGCCGAAGAACTGAAGCTTTCTTT.

The J gene is TRBJ1-6, the V gene TRBV5-4, with 8 bases fitting TRBD1. Germline CDR1 reads SGHNT; CDR2 reads YYREEE (reference sequence). This CDR3 has 15 amino acids. The J segment lost 14 bases and the V segment lost 4 bases, leaving 14 bases of the junction unmatched. The CDR3, as DNA: TGTGCCAGCAGCCGGGACAGGAACCCAATTCCGGCCCTCCACTTT. This gives the protein CASSRDRNPIPALHF. The full variable domain, completed using reference TRBV5-4 and TRBJ1-6, is ETGVTQSPTHLIKTRGQQVTLRCSSQSGHNTVSWYQQALGQGPQFIFQYYREEENGRGNFPPRFSGLQFPNYSSELNVNALELDDSALYLCASSRDRNPIPALHFGNGTRLTVT.

In this sample, this clone turned up once. This sequence joins TRBV5-1 and TRBJ2-3; D is possibly TRBD1 (5 bases). This CDR3 is 15 amino acids long. V lost 3 bases to trimming and J lost 0 bases, with 11 bases between them. CDR1 is SGHRS and CDR2 is YFSETQ in the germline V gene. DNA for the CDR3: TGCGCCAGCAGCTACCGGACACTAAGCACAGATACGCAGTATTTT. Amino acid sequence: CASSYRTLSTDTQYF.

The chain combines TRBV9 with TRBJ2-3, with D possibly TRBD2 on 5 matching bases. CDR3 length: 16 amino acids. V lost 0 bases and J 3 bases, leaving 14 bases between the germline ends. From germline, CDR1 is SGDLS and CDR2 YYNGEE. Written as DNA, the CDR3 is TGTGCCAGCAGCGTAGTCCCTGAGGGTTCAACAGATACGCAGTATTTT. Its translation is CASSVVPEGSTDTQYF.

The chain uses TRBV7-2 and TRBJ1-3, with D perhaps TRBD1 (5 bases). The V gene lost 1 base and the J gene lost 2 bases, with 12 bases spanning the gap. Germline V CDR1 and CDR2: SGHTA, FQGNSA. The CDR3 length is 16 residues. CDR3 residues: CASSLVGWGAGNTIYF. The CDR3 DNA follows: TGTGCCAGCAGCTTAGTGGGCTGGGGGGCTGGAAACACCATATATTTT.

The count of this clone is one. V and J are TRBV29-1 and TRBJ2-1; TRBD1 is a possible D gene (7 bases). The CDR3 spans 13 residues. The germline CDR1 and CDR2 sequences are SQVTM and ANQGSEA. V was cut by 4 bases and J by 7 bases, with 14 bases left in between. CDR3 region: CSVVRGAGNEQFF. The CDR3 region has the DNA TGCAGCGTTGTCAGGGGGGCAGGGAATGAGCAGTTCTTC.

The chain has TRBV6-6 and TRBJ1-1; a possible D gene is TRBD1 (6 bases). Trimming shortened V by 10 bases and J by 1 base, and 16 bases separated the two germline ends. There are 14 residues in the CDR3. CDR1 and CDR2 from the germline V gene are MNHNY and SVGAGI (reference sequence). The CDR3 region has the DNA TGTGCCACCCTTCCAACAGGGTCGAACACTGAAGCTTTCTTT. Translated, it gives CATLPTGSNTEAFF.

The chain couples TRBV7-9 to TRBJ2-7, with 9 bases fitting TRBD1. Germline V gene sequence: CDR1 SEHNR, CDR2 FQNEAQ (reference sequence). V lost 4 bases, J lost 2 bases, and 9 bases stayed unmatched. This CDR3 spans 16 amino acids. CDR3 bases: TGTGCCAGCAGCTCCCTACAGGGGGCACGGACCTACGAGCAGTACTTC. Residues: CASSSLQGARTYEQYF. Together with reference TRBV7-9 and TRBJ2-7, the CDR3 gives the full variable domain: DTGVSQNPRHKITKRGQNVTFRCDPISEHNRLYWYRQTLGQGPEFLTYFQNEAQLEKSRLLSDRFSAERPKGSFSTLEIQRTEQGDSAMYLCASSSLQGARTYEQYFGPGTRLTVT.

The CDR3 region has the DNA TGCGCCAGCAGCCCCTCGGGGGACAGCTATGGCTACACCTTC. The encoded protein is CASSPSGDSYGYTF. The V gene is TRBV5-1, the J gene TRBJ1-2; TRBD1 matches 7 bases. The CDR3 sequence is 14 residues long. V lost 4 bases, J lost 4 bases, and 7 bases stayed unmatched. CDR1 SGHRS and CDR2 YFSETQ come from the germline V gene.

The gene calls are TRBV7-2 and TRBJ2-1, with TRBD1 as a possible D gene (8 bases). Germline V lookup: CDR1 SGHTA, CDR2 FQGNSA. This CDR3 contains 16 residues. V was pared by 5 bases and J by 6 bases, with 20 bases between. The CDR3: CASSQRATGEGNEQFF. DNA of the CDR3: TGTGCCAGCAGCCAGAGGGCGACAGGGGAGGGCAATGAGCAGTTCTTC.

This clone showed up just once. The chain couples TRBV6-2 or TRBV6-3 to TRBJ2-1; 7 bases align to TRBD2. This CDR3 region has 16 residues. V trimming: 2 bases; J trimming: 7 bases; junction bases outside the gene matches: 11. The germline CDR1 and CDR2 sequences are MNHEY and SVGEGT. The CDR3 DNA reads TGTGCCAGCAGTTACAGGAGGCGGGAGTATGGTAATGAGCAGTTCTTC. Its translation: CASSYRRREYGNEQFF.

This chain links TRBV3-1 (or the pseudogene TRBV3-2) with TRBJ2-7; 9 nucleotides line up with TRBD2. Germline V gene lookup returns CDR1 LGHDT and CDR2 YNNKEL (reference sequence). V dropped 4 bases and J dropped 4; count of bases not matched to a gene: 14. CDR3 length: 17 residues. This CDR3 is CASSPGEREVLRYEQYF. The CDR3 DNA follows: TGTGCCAGCAGCCCCGGGGAGCGGGAGGTCCTTCGGTACGAGCAGTACTTC.

This clone was counted only a few times. The gene calls are TRBV19 and TRBJ1-2; D not resolved. CDR1 and CDR2 (germline): LNHDA, SQIVND (reference sequence). CDR3 size: 14 residues. With 1 base removed from V and 4 bases from J, the gap between germline ends came to 10 bases. In nucleotides, the CDR3 is TGTGCCAGTAGTATAGCGGGATCGGGCTATGGCTACACCTTC. Translation: CASSIAGSGYGYTF.